This T cell receptor beta chain was captured in a study of T-cell reconstitution after alpha-beta-depleted transplantation in children. A library of TCRbeta sequences, prepared with unique molecular identifiers, was generated. TCRdb reprocessed the PCR reads with MiXCR, giving one entry per CDR3 protein. The sample lists approximately 230,000 distinct CDR3 sequences, about 24% occurring once. The CDR3 spans 13 residues. Trimming cost V 5 bases and J 13 bases; bases outside gene matches: 9. The V gene's germline CDR1 is SGHVS and CDR2 FNYEAQ. The TCR originated in a female patient aged 2 to 10 who had a stem cell transplant for congenital amegakaryocytic thrombocytopenia, so the T cells may come from the graft donor. This sample comprised PBMCs, mostly from graft donor cells, obtained 360 days after TCRalphabeta/CD19-depleted stem cell transplant. This chain connects TRBV7-6 to TRBJ2-1, with 9 bases lining up with TRBD2. CDR3 residues: CASSMGLADSQFF. In DNA form, the CDR3 reads TGTGCCAGCAGCATGGGACTAGCCGATTCACAGTTCTTC.